These 20 T cell receptor beta chains were all obtained from the same sample, sequenced in a study of blood T cell repertoires in COVID-19. Method: immunoSEQ multiplex PCR; TCRdb's copy keeps in-frame clones and lacks some. The sample carries under 150,000 clones, nearly 80% recorded once. The specimen sequenced was PBMCs or T cells enriched from blood (not recorded which). The receptors were sampled from a woman aged 45-65 years who had recovered from COVID-19.

The rearrangement links TRBV3-1 (or the pseudogene TRBV3-2) to TRBJ1-5, with D perhaps matching TRBD1 (6 bases). The germline V gene encodes CDR1 LGHDT and CDR2 YNNKEL (reference sequence). Trimming shortened V by 0 bases and J by 6 bases, and 15 bases separated the two germline ends. The CDR3 is 16 amino acids. This chain's CDR3 is CASSQDRGGHGQPQHF. The CDR3 coding sequence is TGTGCCAGCAGCCAAGATCGGGGGGGGCACGGTCAGCCCCAGCATTTT.

This chain links TRBV5-3 with TRBJ2-2, with 7 bases identical to TRBD1. TRBV5-3 is flagged as an ORF with uncertain function. Unmatched junction bases numbered 14, after V lost 4 bases and J lost 2 bases. The CDR3 has 18 residues. The CDR3 spells CARSQVADRLHNTGELFF. The CDR3 region has the DNA TGTGCCAGAAGCCAGGTCGCGGACAGGCTGCATAACACCGGGGAGCTGTTTTTT.

The rearrangement joins TRBV19 to TRBJ1-2, with 10 positions matching TRBD1. V lost 5 bases to trimming and J lost 5 bases; unmatched junction nucleotides: 11. CDR1 and CDR2 from the germline V gene are LNHDA and SQIVND (reference sequence). CDR3 length equals 16 residues. This CDR3 is CASSPLGDRGLYGYTF. Here the CDR3 DNA reads TGTGCCAGTAGTCCCCTCGGGGACAGGGGTTTATATGGCTACACCTTC.

This chain uses TRBV6-5 with TRBJ1-1; a weak D match, TRBD1 (5 bases). The CDR3 loop spans 13 amino acids. V shed 8 bases and J shed 4 bases, with 14 bases lying between them. CDR1 and CDR2 (germline): MNHEY, SVGAGI. The CDR3 DNA sequence: TGTGCCAGCGGCTCTGGGGGAGGCACTGAAGCTTTCTTT. Protein sequence: CASGSGGGTEAFF.

This chain connects TRBV7-6 to TRBJ1-1, with D perhaps TRBD1 (5 bases). Looked up from germline, CDR1 is SGHVS and CDR2 is FNYEAQ. The CDR3 is made up of 14 amino acids. Trimming pared 5 bases from V and 3 bases from J, leaving 13 bases between. The DNA of the CDR3 is TGTGCCAGCAGCCGCAGCGGAGGGGACACTGAAGCTTTCTTT. This codes for CASSRSGGDTEAFF.

This sequence joins TRBV3-1 (or the pseudogene TRBV3-2) and TRBJ2-3, with D possibly matching TRBD1 (6 bases). Trimming took 5 bases from V and 2 from J, leaving 14 bases between them. Germline CDR1 reads LGHDT; CDR2 reads YNNKEL (reference sequence). The CDR3 is 15 residues long. Here the CDR3 reads CASSVRDKDTDTQYF. CDR3 in DNA: TGTGCCAGCAGCGTCCGGGACAAGGACACAGATACGCAGTATTTT.

This clone was seen only a few times. The V gene is TRBV28, the J gene TRBJ1-2, with a possible D match to TRBD1 (5 bases). This CDR3 is 14 amino acids long. Germline CDR1 MDHEN, CDR2 SYDVKM. The V end lost 1 base, the J end lost 6 bases, and 12 bases lay between the germline ends. Here the CDR3 reads CASSLLAVRDGYTF. CDR3 sequence (DNA): TGTGCCAGCAGTTTATTGGCAGTCAGGGATGGCTACACCTTC.

The genes are TRBV11-2 and TRBJ1-3; no firm D call. The germline CDR1 and CDR2 sequences are SGHAT and FQNNGV. This CDR3 comprises 13 residues. The germline V and J ends were trimmed by 4 bases and 0 bases, with 4 bases remaining between them. CDR3 sequence reads: CASSSSSGNTIYF. CDR3 nucleotides: TGTGCCAGCAGCTCATCCTCTGGAAACACCATATATTTT.

The gene calls are TRBV19 and TRBJ1-2, with D unresolved. Germline lookup yields CDR1 LNHDA and CDR2 SQIVND (reference sequence). Deletions cut 5 bases from V and 4 bases from J, with 17 bases between. This CDR3 region has 15 residues. CDR3 sequence: CASSYQWREGYGYTF. The CDR3 region has the DNA TGTGCCAGTAGTTATCAGTGGCGCGAGGGCTATGGCTACACCTTC. The full variable domain, its missing parts supplied by reference TRBV19 and TRBJ1-2, is DGGITQSPKYLFRKEGQNVTLSCEQNLNHDAMYWYRQDPGQGLRLIYYSQIVNDFQKGDIAEGYSVSREKKESFPLTVTSAQKNPTAFYLCASSYQWREGYGYTFGSGTRLTVV.

V is TRBV27 and J is TRBJ2-5, with TRBD2 matching over 11 bases. The CDR3 consists of 14 residues. Germline CDR1 MNHEY, CDR2 SMNVEV (reference sequence). J gave up 4 bases and V 5 bases, and 3 bases lay outside the gene matches. Written as DNA, the CDR3 is TGTGCCAGCAGTCCGGGACTAGCGGCAGAGACCCAGTACTTC. Protein sequence: CASSPGLAAETQYF.

The V call is TRBV2, the J call TRBJ2-1, with 7 bases matching TRBD2. Trimming cost V 7 bases and J 7 bases; bases outside gene matches: 13. This CDR3 spans 15 amino acids. Germline V lookup: CDR1 SNHLY, CDR2 FYNNEI. The CDR3 reads CASKPLAGRENEQFF. CDR3 nucleotide sequence: TGTGCCAGCAAGCCCCTAGCAGGGCGGGAGAATGAGCAGTTCTTC.

The rearrangement links TRBV30 to TRBJ1-2; 9 nucleotides line up with TRBD1. V dropped 5 bases and J dropped 7; count of bases not matched to a gene: 8. This CDR3 is built from 13 residues. Germline loops: CDR1 GTSNPN, CDR2 SVGIG (reference sequence). The DNA for the CDR3 is TGTGCCTGGCCGGGACAGGGAGAGAGTGGCTACACCTTC. Its protein product is CAWPGQGESGYTF. Complete variable domain (other parts from reference TRBV30 and TRBJ1-2): SQTIHQWPATLVQPVGSPLSLECTVEGTSNPNLYWYRQAAGRGLQLLFYSVGIGQISSEVPQNLSASRPQDRQFILSSKKLLLSDSGFYLCAWPGQGESGYTFGSGTRLTVV.

This chain joins TRBV28 and TRBJ1-4; tentative D call: TRBD1 (6 bases). Trimming cost V 5 bases and J 3 bases, with 10 bases left between them. The CDR3 sequence is 14 residues long. Germline V gene sequence: CDR1 MDHEN, CDR2 SYDVKM. The DNA of the CDR3 is TGTGCCAGCAGTATGACAGGTCCTAATGAAAAACTGTTTTTT. Translated: CASSMTGPNEKLFF.

This clone showed up just once. This rearrangement joins TRBV6-1 to TRBJ1-5, with 12 nucleotides matching TRBD1. The CDR3 length is 17 residues. V shed 4 bases and J 2 bases; nucleotides not matched to a gene: 6. Germline V gene data show CDR1 as MNHNS and CDR2 as SASEGT. CDR3 DNA sequence: TGTGCCAGCAGTGGGAGGGGACAGGGGGCTGGCAATCAGCCCCAGCATTTT. Translating gives CASSGRGQGAGNQPQHF.

This chain joins TRBV5-4 and TRBJ2-3, with 8 bases aligning to TRBD2. J was trimmed by 0 bases and V by 2 bases; bases with no gene match: 5. The CDR3 consists of 16 residues. CDR1 and CDR2 (germline): SGHNT, YYREEE (reference sequence). The CDR3 DNA follows: TGTGCCAGCAGCTTCCGAGCGGGAGTGAGCACAGATACGCAGTATTTT. It codes for CASSFRAGVSTDTQYF.

This rearrangement joins TRBV6-2 or TRBV6-3 to TRBJ1-2; TRBD1 matches at 8 bases. Trimming at V came to 2 bases and at J to 4 bases, leaving 18 bases not matched to a gene. Germline loops: CDR1 MNHEY, CDR2 SVGEGT. This CDR3 has 19 residues. The CDR3 nucleotides are TGTGCCAGCAGTTACAACCGAGGGGGACAGGCCGAGGGGGTCTATGGCTACACCTTC. Translating it yields CASSYNRGGQAEGVYGYTF.

V and J are TRBV19 and TRBJ2-2; TRBD1 might be the D (6 bases). V shed 3 bases and J shed 0 bases, with 8 bases lying between them. Looked up from germline, CDR1 is LNHDA and CDR2 is SQIVND (reference sequence). The CDR3 totals 15 residues. The CDR3 coding sequence is TGTGCCAGTAGTATGGCAGGGGCGAACACCGGGGAGCTGTTTTTT. Translation gives CASSMAGANTGELFF.

The rearrangement links TRBV11-3 to TRBJ2-3, with 8 bases identical to TRBD2. The CDR3 totals 14 residues. J was trimmed by 4 bases and V by 2 bases; bases with no gene match: 2. Germline V gene data show CDR1 as SGHNT and CDR2 as YENEEA. The CDR3 sequence: CASSLPGGADTQYF. CDR3 bases: TGTGCCAGCAGCTTACCCGGGGGGGCAGATACGCAGTATTTT.

This chain connects TRBV29-1 to TRBJ2-1; 10 nucleotides line up with TRBD2. The germline V gene has CDR1 SQVTM and CDR2 ANQGSEA. V shed 4 bases, J shed 6 bases, and the junction held 6 bases outside the gene matches. This CDR3 has 14 residues. The CDR3 DNA reads TGCAGCGTTGCTTCTGAGCGGGGGGGCAATGAGCAGTTCTTC. This sequence encodes CSVASERGGNEQFF.

This clone has a handful of counts. The V gene is TRBV7-8, the J gene TRBJ2-1, with TRBD1 identical over 8 bases. Per the germline V gene, CDR1 is SGHVS and CDR2 is FQNEAQ. The CDR3 length is 14 residues. V gave up 5 bases and J gave up 6 bases; unmatched junction bases: 6. As DNA, the CDR3 is TGTGCCAGCAGCCCCAGGACAGGGCGCAATGAGCAGTTCTTC. Protein sequence: CASSPRTGRNEQFF.